The clone carrying this T cell receptor beta chain showed up many times. Its matching antigen is unknown. The sample belongs to a study of CD8 T cells in ankylosing spondylitis. Whole-study findings and limits: Significant enrichment of disease-linked clones was reported in matched ankylosing spondylitis synovial fluid. Made up of 7 to 9 highly homologous variants, a TCR beta motif appeared characteristic of ankylosing spondylitis blood.

The CDR3 totals 15 residues. Per the germline V gene, CDR1 is SGHTA and CDR2 is FQGNSA. Trimming took 1 base from V and 5 from J, leaving 15 bases between them. In TCRdb, the 5' RACE reads were re-called with MiXCR into one record per CDR3 protein. The data show 750,000 to 850,000 distinct CDR3 sequences, 12% seen once. The specimen sequenced was blood, either unsorted or a sorted T cell fraction (not recorded which). The sequence was collected from a male donor with ankylosing spondylitis. The chain links TRBV7-2 to TRBJ2-7; D unclear. The CDR3 nucleotides are TGTGCCAGCAGCTTAGGTTCATGGGGTCCCAACGAGCAGTACTTC. Its protein product is CASSLGSWGPNEQYF.